This T cell receptor beta chain stems from a study of CD8 T cells in ankylosing spondylitis. Study-wide results and caveats: Apparently characteristic of ankylosing spondylitis blood was a TCR beta motif (roughly 8 highly homologous variants).

TCRdb recomputed calls from the 5' RACE reads with MiXCR, one row per CDR3 protein. The table lists more than 100,000 distinct CDR3 sequences, 10% to 12% of them singletons, with roughly 4.3% in the top ten. CDR1 and CDR2 from the germline V gene are KGHSH and LQKENI. V was shortened by 3 bases and J by 0 bases, with 4 bases between the two germline ends. CDR3 length equals 13 residues. This clonotype was counted only a few times. The antigen is not known. Material for sequencing was blood, either unsorted or a sorted T cell fraction (not recorded which). The chain links TRBV18 to TRBJ2-3; no clear D. The receptor was isolated from a female donor with ankylosing spondylitis or in good health (not recorded which). CDR3 DNA sequence: TGTGCCAGCTCACCCCCGAGCACAGATACGCAGTATTTT. Translated: CASSPPSTDTQYF.